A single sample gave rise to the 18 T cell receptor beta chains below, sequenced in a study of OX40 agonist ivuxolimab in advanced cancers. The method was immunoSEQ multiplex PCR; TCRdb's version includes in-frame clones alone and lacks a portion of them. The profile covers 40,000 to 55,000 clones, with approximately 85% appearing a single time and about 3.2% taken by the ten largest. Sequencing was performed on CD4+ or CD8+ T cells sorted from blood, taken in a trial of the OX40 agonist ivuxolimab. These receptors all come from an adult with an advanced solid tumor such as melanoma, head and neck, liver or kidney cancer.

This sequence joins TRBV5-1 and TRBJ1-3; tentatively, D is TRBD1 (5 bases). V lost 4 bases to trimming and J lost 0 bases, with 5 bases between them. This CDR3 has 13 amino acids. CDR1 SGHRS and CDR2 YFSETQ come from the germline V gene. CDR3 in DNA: TGCGCCAGCAGCCAGGGCTCTGGAAACACCATATATTTT. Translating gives CASSQGSGNTIYF. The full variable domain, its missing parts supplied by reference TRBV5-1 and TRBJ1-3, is KAGVTQTPRYLIKTRGQQVTLSCSPISGHRSVSWYQQTPGQGLQFLFEYFSETQRNKGNFPGRFSGRQFSNSRSEMNVSTLELGDSALYLCASSQGSGNTIYFGEGSWLTVV.

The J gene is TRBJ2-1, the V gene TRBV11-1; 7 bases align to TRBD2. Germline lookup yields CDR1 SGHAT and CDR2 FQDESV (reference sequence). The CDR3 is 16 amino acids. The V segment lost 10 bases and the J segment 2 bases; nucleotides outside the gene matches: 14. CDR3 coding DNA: TGTGCCAAACCCCCCCGTCTAGCGGACCCCTACAATGAGCAGTTCTTC. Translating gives CAKPPRLADPYNEQFF.

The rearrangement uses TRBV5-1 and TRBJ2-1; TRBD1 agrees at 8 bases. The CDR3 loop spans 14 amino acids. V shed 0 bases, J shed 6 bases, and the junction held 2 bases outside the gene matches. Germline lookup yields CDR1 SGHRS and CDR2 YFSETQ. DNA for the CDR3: TGCGCCAGCAGCTTGGGCGACAGGGGCAATGAGCAGTTCTTC. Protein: CASSLGDRGNEQFF.

This CDR3 reads CASSQDNRGGNTIYF. The CDR3 DNA follows: TGCGCCAGCAGCCAAGATAATCGAGGGGGAAACACCATATATTTT. V is TRBV4-3 and J is TRBJ1-3; D not resolved. The CDR3 runs to 15 residues. Trimming removed 0 bases from V and 4 bases from J, with 10 bases in between. Germline CDR1 LGHNA, CDR2 YSLEER.

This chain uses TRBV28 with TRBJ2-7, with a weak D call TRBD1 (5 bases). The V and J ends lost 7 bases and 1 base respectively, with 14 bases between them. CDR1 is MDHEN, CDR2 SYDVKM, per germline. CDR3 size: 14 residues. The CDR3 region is CASTPGWGSYEQYF. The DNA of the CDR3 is TGTGCCAGCACCCCAGGGTGGGGTTCCTACGAGCAGTACTTC.

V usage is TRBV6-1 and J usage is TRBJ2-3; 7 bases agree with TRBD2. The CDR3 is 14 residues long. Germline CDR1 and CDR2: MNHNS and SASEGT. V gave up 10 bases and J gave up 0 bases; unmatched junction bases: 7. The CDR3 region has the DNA TGTGCCATCTCTAGCGGCCCTAGCACAGATACGCAGTATTTT. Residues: CAISSGPSTDTQYF.

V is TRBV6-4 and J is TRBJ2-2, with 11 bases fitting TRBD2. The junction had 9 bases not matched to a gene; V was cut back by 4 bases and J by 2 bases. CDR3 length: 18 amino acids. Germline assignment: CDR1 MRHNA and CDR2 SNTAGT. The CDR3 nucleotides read TGTGCCAGCAGTGCACGAGTAGGGACTAGCGGAAACACCGGGGAGCTGTTTTTT. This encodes CASSARVGTSGNTGELFF.

CDR3 protein: CASSQSRENTEAFF. The CDR3 DNA reads TGTGCCAGCAGTCAGAGCCGAGAGAACACTGAAGCTTTCTTT. The chain links TRBV28 to TRBJ1-1; no clear D. The CDR3 is 14 amino acids. The germline V and J ends were trimmed by 5 bases and 1 base, with 11 bases remaining between them. Per germline, CDR1 MDHEN and CDR2 SYDVKM.

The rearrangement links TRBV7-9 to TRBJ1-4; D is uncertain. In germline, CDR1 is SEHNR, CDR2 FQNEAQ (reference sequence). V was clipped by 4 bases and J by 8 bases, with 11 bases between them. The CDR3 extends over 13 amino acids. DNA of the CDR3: TGTGCCAGCAGCTGGGGTGGGGAGGAAAAACTGTTTTTT. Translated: CASSWGGEEKLFF. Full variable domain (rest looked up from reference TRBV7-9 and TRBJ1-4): DTGVSQNPRHKITKRGQNVTFRCDPISEHNRLYWYRQTLGQGPEFLTYFQNEAQLEKSRLLSDRFSAERPKGSFSTLEIQRTEQGDSAMYLCASSWGGEEKLFFGSGTQLSVL.

In nucleotides, the CDR3 is TGTGCTAGTGGTCTAGCGGGAGGAACAGATACGCAGTATTTT. Its translation is CASGLAGGTDTQYF. The rearrangement joins TRBV12-5 to TRBJ2-3; 11 bases fit TRBD2. The CDR3 totals 14 residues. V trimming: 5 bases; J trimming: 3 bases; junction bases outside the gene matches: 1. CDR1 LGHNT and CDR2 FRNRAP come from the germline V gene.

Here the CDR3 reads CASSISPTSSGGYTF. The DNA of the CDR3 is TGTGCCAGTAGTATATCCCCCACATCATCGGGAGGCTACACCTTC. This chain joins TRBV19 and TRBJ1-2; D remains ambiguous. The CDR3 has 15 residues. Trimming took 2 bases from V and 8 from J, leaving 18 bases between them. Germline-derived CDR1 and CDR2 are LNHDA and SQIVND (reference sequence).

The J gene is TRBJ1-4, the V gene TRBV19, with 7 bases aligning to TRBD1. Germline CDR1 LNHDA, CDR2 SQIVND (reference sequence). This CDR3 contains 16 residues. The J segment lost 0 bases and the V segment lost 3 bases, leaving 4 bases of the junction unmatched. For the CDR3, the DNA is TGTGCCAGTAGTATGGGGACAGCTGCAACTAATGAAAAACTGTTTTTT. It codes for CASSMGTAATNEKLFF.

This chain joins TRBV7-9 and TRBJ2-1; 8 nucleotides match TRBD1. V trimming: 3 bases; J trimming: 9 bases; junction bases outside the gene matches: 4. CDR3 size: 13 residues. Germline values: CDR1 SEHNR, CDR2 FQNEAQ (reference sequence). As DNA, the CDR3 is TGTGCCAGCAGCTTGGCAGGGGGCACTGAGCAGTTCTTC. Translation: CASSLAGGTEQFF.

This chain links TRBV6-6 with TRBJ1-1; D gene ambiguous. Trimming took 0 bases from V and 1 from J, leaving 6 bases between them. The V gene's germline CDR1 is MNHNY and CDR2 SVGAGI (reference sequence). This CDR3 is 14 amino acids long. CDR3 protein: CASSYSLANTEAFF. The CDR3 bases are TGTGCCAGCAGTTACTCGTTAGCGAACACTGAAGCTTTCTTT.

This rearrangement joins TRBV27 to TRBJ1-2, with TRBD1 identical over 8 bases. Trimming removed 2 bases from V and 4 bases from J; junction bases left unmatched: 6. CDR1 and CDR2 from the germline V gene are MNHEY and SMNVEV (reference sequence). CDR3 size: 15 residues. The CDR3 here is CASSLGQGGAYGYTF. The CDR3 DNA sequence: TGTGCCAGCAGTTTAGGACAGGGTGGTGCCTATGGCTACACCTTC.

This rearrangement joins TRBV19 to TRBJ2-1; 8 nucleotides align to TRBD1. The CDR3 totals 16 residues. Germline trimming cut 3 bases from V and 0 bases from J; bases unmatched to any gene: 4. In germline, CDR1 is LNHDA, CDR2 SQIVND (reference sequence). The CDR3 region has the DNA TGTGCCAGTAGTATCTCGGACAGGGCCTCCTACAATGAGCAGTTCTTC. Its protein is CASSISDRASYNEQFF.

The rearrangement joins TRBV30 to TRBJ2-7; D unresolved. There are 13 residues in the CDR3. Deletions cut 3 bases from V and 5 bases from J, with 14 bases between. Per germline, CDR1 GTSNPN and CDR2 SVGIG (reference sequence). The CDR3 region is CAWSVPGPHEQYF. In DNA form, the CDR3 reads TGTGCCTGGAGCGTACCTGGCCCCCACGAGCAGTACTTC.

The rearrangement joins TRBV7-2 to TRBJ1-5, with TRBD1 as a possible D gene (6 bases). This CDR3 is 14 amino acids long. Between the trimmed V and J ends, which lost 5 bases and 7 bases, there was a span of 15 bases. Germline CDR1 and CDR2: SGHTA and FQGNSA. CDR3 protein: CASSPTGLGQPQHF. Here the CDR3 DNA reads TGTGCCAGCAGCCCTACAGGGTTGGGACAGCCCCAGCATTTT.